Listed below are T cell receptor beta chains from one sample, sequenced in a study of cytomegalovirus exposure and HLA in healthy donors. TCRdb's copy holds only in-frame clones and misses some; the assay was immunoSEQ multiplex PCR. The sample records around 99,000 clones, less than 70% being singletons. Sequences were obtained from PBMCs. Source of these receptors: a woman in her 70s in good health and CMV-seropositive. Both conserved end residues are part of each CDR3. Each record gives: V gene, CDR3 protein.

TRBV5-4	CASSLGGQGAGYTF
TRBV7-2	CASSSSGTWEAQYF
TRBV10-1	CASTERGDWQYF
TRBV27	CASSSQGSDGNTIYF
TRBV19	CASSMDRGMGNQPQHF
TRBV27	CASSFSAAQETQYF
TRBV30	CAWSESSYNSPLHF
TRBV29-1	CSVMAGLDTQYF
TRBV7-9	CASSLGVGDRENSPLHF
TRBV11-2	CASSANPGQTYEQYF
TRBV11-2	CASSLGYGGAGETQYF
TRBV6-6	CASSYPLGGNQPQHF
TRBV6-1	CASSEAGGILGQPQHF
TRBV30	CAWRGQVLSGNTIYF
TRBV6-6	CAIGTSGGETQYF
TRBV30	CAWSSRGQGQGQPQHF
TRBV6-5	CASSPGQGVAGYTF
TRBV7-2	CASSSNQGAHGYTF
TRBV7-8	CASSFRENYEQYF
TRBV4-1	CASSQVSYYGYTF
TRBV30	CAWSVLGPDTQYF
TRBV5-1	CASSFTGGDNEQFF
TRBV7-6	CASSHSSYEQYF
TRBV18	CASSLDRVSTEAFF
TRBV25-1	CASSPGMGNQPQHF
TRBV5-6	CASSPEGTGGFYEQYF
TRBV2	CASSATSPTGSRGYEQYF
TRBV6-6	CASSSIMARTYEQYF
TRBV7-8	CASSLGLAGDYNEQFF
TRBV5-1	CASSSPGGDQETQYF
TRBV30	CAWSLGQGMVQETQYF
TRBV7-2	CASSLDGGGYEQYF
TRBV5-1	CASSLDQANYGYTF
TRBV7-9	CASSLIWETGGKLFF
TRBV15	CATSRDKNTEAFF
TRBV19	CASRERPLQETQYF
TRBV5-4	CASSLVEGTDGEQYF
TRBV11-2	CASSLQDMTEAFF
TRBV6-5	CASTRGSVGSPLHF
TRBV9	CASSPLAATSTDTQYF
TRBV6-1	CASSVDILNTGELFF